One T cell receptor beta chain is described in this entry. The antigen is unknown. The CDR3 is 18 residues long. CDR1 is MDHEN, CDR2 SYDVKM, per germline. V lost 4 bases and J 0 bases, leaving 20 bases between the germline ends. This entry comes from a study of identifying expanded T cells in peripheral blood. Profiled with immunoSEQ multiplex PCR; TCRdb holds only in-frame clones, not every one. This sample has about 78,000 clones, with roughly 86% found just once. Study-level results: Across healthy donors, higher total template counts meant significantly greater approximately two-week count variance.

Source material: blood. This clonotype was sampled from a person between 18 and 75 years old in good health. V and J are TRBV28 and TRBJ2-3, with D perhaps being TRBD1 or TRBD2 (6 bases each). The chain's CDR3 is CASSSAAGGGTSTDTQYF. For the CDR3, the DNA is TGTGCCAGCAGTTCCGCTGCGGGTGGCGGGACAAGCACAGATACGCAGTATTTT.